Presented here are 25 T cell receptor beta chains from one specimen sequenced in a study of CD8 T cells in ankylosing spondylitis. TCRdb re-derived calls from the 5' RACE reads in MiXCR, one entry per CDR3 protein. Here the sample spans some 42,000 distinct CDR3 sequences, roughly 2.5% being singletons. Specimen: blood, either unsorted or a sorted T cell fraction (not recorded which). The receptors here all came from a male donor with ankylosing spondylitis or in good health (not recorded which).

This clonotype showed up many times. The V call is TRBV9, the J call TRBJ2-1; 12 bases are a match to TRBD2. Germline CDR1 SGDLS, CDR2 YYNGEE. Trimming took 0 bases from V and 8 from J; bases not matched to a gene: 3. The CDR3 contains 15 residues. The CDR3 spells CASSVGLAGAYEQFF. The CDR3 DNA reads as TGTGCCAGCAGCGTAGGACTAGCGGGAGCCTATGAGCAGTTCTTC.

This clonotype was picked up many times. A read error may account for a junction end that differs from germline. The rearrangement links TRBV9 to TRBJ1-1; D is unclear. The CDR3 is made up of 14 amino acids. Germline assignment: CDR1 SGDLS and CDR2 YYNGEE. CDR3 nucleotide sequence: TGTGCCAGCAGCGTAGCATCTGTGAACACTGAACCTTTCTTT. It encodes CASSVASVNTEPFF.

There are many counts of this clonotype. The rearrangement uses TRBV9 and TRBJ2-6; D may correspond to TRBD1 or TRBD2 (5 bases each). Trimming cost V 0 bases and J 3 bases, with 13 bases left between them. The CDR3 runs to 17 residues. Per the germline V gene, CDR1 is SGDLS and CDR2 is YYNGEE. Here the CDR3 reads CASSVGSRDRGANVLTF. CDR3 in DNA: TGTGCCAGCAGCGTAGGCTCTCGGGACCGTGGGGCCAACGTCCTGACTTTC.

This clonotype was detected many times. The CDR3 is CASSKDGTGNTYEQYF. DNA for the CDR3: TGTGCCAGCAGCAAAGACGGGACAGGGAATACCTACGAGCAGTACTTC. The rearrangement uses TRBV21-1 and TRBJ2-7; no check of the table's D call, TRBD1, against the DNA was made. TRBV21-1 is a pseudogene segment. This CDR3 region has 16 residues.

In this sample, this clonotype turned up many times. V usage is TRBV9 and J usage is TRBJ2-7; D assignment may be TRBD1 or TRBD2 (5 bases each). The V end was cut by 0 bases, the J end by 2 bases, with 18 bases between. CDR3 size: 17 residues. Germline CDR1 and CDR2: SGDLS and YYNGEE. CDR3 DNA: TGTGCCAGCAGCGTAGGGTGGGACCACCGACTCCCCTACGAGCAGTACTTC. This encodes CASSVGWDHRLPYEQYF.

This clonotype was seen ten or more times. The rearrangement links TRBV9 to TRBJ2-2; 7 bases line up with TRBD2. Trimming removed 1 base from V and 4 bases from J; junction bases left unmatched: 4. The CDR3 totals 15 residues. From germline, CDR1 is SGDLS and CDR2 YYNGEE. CDR3 region: CASSVSWTSTGELFF. In DNA, the CDR3 is TGTGCCAGCAGCGTATCCTGGACTAGCACCGGGGAGCTGTTTTTT. Filled out from reference TRBV9 and TRBJ2-2, the complete variable domain reads DSGVTQTPKHLITATGQRVTLRCSPRSGDLSVYWYQQSLDQGLQFLIQYYNGEERAKGNILERFSAQQFPDLHSELNLSSLELGDSALYFCASSVSWTSTGELFFGEGSRLTVL.

This clonotype has a count of ten or more. The chain uses TRBV9 and TRBJ2-3; 8 bases fit TRBD2. V was pared by 3 bases and J by 5 bases, with 8 bases of the junction left unmatched. Per germline, CDR1 SGDLS and CDR2 YYNGEE. The CDR3 has 15 residues. The CDR3 region is CASSDDPGGGDTQYF. CDR3 nucleotides: TGTGCCAGCAGCGATGACCCGGGGGGGGGAGATACGCAGTATTTT.

There are many counts of this clonotype. The rearrangement links TRBV9 to TRBJ2-5, with D possibly matching TRBD2 (5 bases). V lost 4 bases and J lost 0, with 10 bases in between. Germline CDR1 and CDR2: SGDLS and YYNGEE. The CDR3 has 14 residues. CDR3 in DNA: TGTGCCAGCAGCCCGACTACCTACCAAGAGACCCAGTACTTC. Its protein is CASSPTTYQETQYF.

This clonotype was detected many times. DNA of the CDR3: TGTGCCAGCAGCGTAGACCCGGGGGGCGGGAAGACCCAGTACTTC. It encodes CASSVDPGGGKTQYF. The V and J genes are TRBV9 and TRBJ2-5; possible D gene TRBD2, 7 bases. The CDR3 contains 15 residues. Trimming cost V 0 bases and J 6 bases, with 15 bases left between them. Germline CDR1 is SGDLS and CDR2 is YYNGEE.

The J gene is TRBJ1-6, the V gene TRBV9; TRBD1 matches 9 bases. The trim removed 3 bases at V and 7 bases at J, leaving 5 bases unmatched. Germline V gives CDR1 SGDLS, CDR2 YYNGEE. CDR3 length: 15 amino acids. The CDR3 here is CASSAGQGVNSPLHF. CDR3 nucleotides: TGTGCCAGCAGCGCGGGACAGGGTGTCAATTCACCCCTCCACTTT.

Many counts were recorded for this clonotype. The chain combines TRBV9 with TRBJ1-5, with TRBD1 identical over 7 bases. V lost 4 bases to trimming and J lost 7 bases; unmatched junction nucleotides: 11. The CDR3 covers 15 residues. From germline, CDR1 is SGDLS and CDR2 YYNGEE. CDR3 bases: TGTGCCAGCAGCCCTAATACAGGGGTCGGGCAGCCCCAGCATTTT. Amino acid sequence: CASSPNTGVGQPQHF.

This rearrangement joins TRBV9 to TRBJ2-5; 8 nucleotides match TRBD1. CDR1 SGDLS and CDR2 YYNGEE come from the germline V gene. The junction had 15 bases not matched to a gene; V was cut back by 3 bases and J by 5 bases. The CDR3 consists of 17 residues. The CDR3 nucleotides are TGTGCCAGCAGCGCGGGGGACAGGCCGGCGGGTGGCGAGACCCAGTACTTC. Its protein product is CASSAGDRPAGGETQYF.

This clonotype was observed many times. The rearrangement links TRBV9 to TRBJ1-4; maybe TRBD1 (6 bases). Germline loops: CDR1 SGDLS, CDR2 YYNGEE. V was trimmed by 0 bases and J by 7 bases, leaving 19 bases between them. CDR3 length equals 17 residues. CDR3 in DNA: TGTGCCAGCAGCGTAGGAGGGACACCGGGGGTGGGTGAAAAACTGTTTTTT. Translation: CASSVGGTPGVGEKLFF.

At least ten counts were recorded for this clonotype. The rearrangement joins TRBV9 to TRBJ2-7; 9 bases match TRBD1. Germline V gives CDR1 SGDLS, CDR2 YYNGEE. The CDR3 loop spans 15 amino acids. The V gene end was trimmed by 2 bases and the J gene end by 0 bases; junction bases not matched to a gene: 3. This CDR3 is CASSVGGQGSYEQYF. DNA for the CDR3: TGTGCCAGCAGCGTGGGGGGACAGGGCTCCTACGAGCAGTACTTC.

This clonotype has at least ten counts. The rearrangement uses TRBV9 and TRBJ2-1; no clear D gene. The V and J ends lost 3 bases and 8 bases respectively, with 12 bases between them. The germline gives CDR1 SGDLS, CDR2 YYNGEE. This CDR3 comprises 13 residues. The CDR3 sequence is CASSARPFDEQFF. In nucleotides, the CDR3 is TGTGCCAGCAGCGCCCGACCTTTCGATGAGCAGTTCTTC.

A few counts support this clonotype. This sequence joins TRBV9 and TRBJ1-5; D gene ambiguous. Trimming cost V 3 bases and J 0 bases, with 7 bases left between them. The CDR3 is 14 residues long. Germline assignment: CDR1 SGDLS and CDR2 YYNGEE. CDR3 amino acids: CASSGSASNQPQHF. CDR3 bases: TGTGCCAGCAGCGGCAGCGCTAGCAATCAGCCCCAGCATTTT.

This clonotype was counted ten times or more. The chain has TRBV9 and TRBJ1-6; possible D gene TRBD1, 5 bases. Deletions cut 0 bases from V and 6 bases from J, with 10 bases between. Germline V CDR1 and CDR2: SGDLS, YYNGEE. This CDR3 has 15 amino acids. The CDR3 spells CASSVDPGSNSPLHF. The CDR3 DNA reads TGTGCCAGCAGCGTAGATCCAGGGAGTAATTCACCCCTCCACTTT.

This clonotype has a count of ten or more. The chain is built from TRBV9 and TRBJ2-2; D call uncertain. V was shortened by 0 bases and J by 0 bases, with 9 bases between the two germline ends. Germline CDR1 SGDLS, CDR2 YYNGEE. The CDR3 has 16 amino acids. The CDR3: CASSVASGSNTGELFF. The CDR3 DNA is TGTGCCAGCAGCGTAGCTTCCGGGTCGAACACCGGGGAGCTGTTTTTT. The whole variable domain, filled in from reference TRBV9 and TRBJ2-2, reads DSGVTQTPKHLITATGQRVTLRCSPRSGDLSVYWYQQSLDQGLQFLIQYYNGEERAKGNILERFSAQQFPDLHSELNLSSLELGDSALYFCASSVASGSNTGELFFGEGSRLTVL.

This clonotype has at least ten counts. This sequence joins TRBV9 and TRBJ2-5; a possible D gene is TRBD1 (5 bases). CDR3 length: 15 residues. V was shortened by 1 base and J by 5 bases, with 15 bases between the two germline ends. Looked up from germline, CDR1 is SGDLS and CDR2 is YYNGEE. DNA for the CDR3: TGTGCCAGCAGCGTATGGGGCAGTGAAAGGGAGACCCAGTACTTC. Residues: CASSVWGSERETQYF. Full variable domain (rest looked up from reference TRBV9 and TRBJ2-5): DSGVTQTPKHLITATGQRVTLRCSPRSGDLSVYWYQQSLDQGLQFLIQYYNGEERAKGNILERFSAQQFPDLHSELNLSSLELGDSALYFCASSVWGSERETQYFGPGTRLLVL.

This clonotype came up many times. V and J are TRBV9 and TRBJ2-7, with D perhaps matching TRBD2 (5 bases). The CDR3 sequence is 15 residues long. Germline loops: CDR1 SGDLS, CDR2 YYNGEE. V gave up 4 bases and J gave up 3 bases, with 17 bases separating them. For the CDR3, the DNA is TGTGCCAGCAGCCCCTCCACGGGGTCGGGCTACGAGCAGTACTTC. This codes for CASSPSTGSGYEQYF.

This clonotype was counted at least ten times. The V gene is TRBV9, the J gene TRBJ2-1, with 7 bases matching TRBD2. V dropped 4 bases and J dropped 0; count of bases not matched to a gene: 4. This CDR3 region has 15 residues. Looked up from germline, CDR1 is SGDLS and CDR2 is YYNGEE. The CDR3 nucleotides are TGTGCCAGCAGCAGCGGGGTTAGCTCCTACAATGAGCAGTTCTTC. The encoded protein is CASSSGVSSYNEQFF.

This clonotype has ten or more counts. This chain joins TRBV9 and TRBJ1-4; weak D call: TRBD1 (5 bases). V gave up 2 bases and J gave up 7 bases, with 15 bases separating them. The CDR3 is 15 amino acids. The germline V gene has CDR1 SGDLS and CDR2 YYNGEE. CDR3 coding DNA: TGTGCCAGCAGCGTCCTGGGGGGGGGAGGTGAAAAACTGTTTTTT. It encodes CASSVLGGGGEKLFF. Drawing the rest from reference TRBV9 and TRBJ1-4, the complete variable domain is DSGVTQTPKHLITATGQRVTLRCSPRSGDLSVYWYQQSLDQGLQFLIQYYNGEERAKGNILERFSAQQFPDLHSELNLSSLELGDSALYFCASSVLGGGGEKLFFGSGTQLSVL.

There are many counts of this clonotype. CDR3 DNA sequence: TGTGCCAGCAGCCCTGGCGGGAGCCGGACCCCCGGGGAGCTGTTTTTT. As protein: CASSPGGSRTPGELFF. The V call is TRBV9, the J call TRBJ2-2; 7 nucleotides agree with TRBD2. The germline V gene has CDR1 SGDLS and CDR2 YYNGEE. This CDR3 is 16 amino acids long. Losses at the gene ends were 4 bases for V and 6 bases for J; bases not matched to a gene: 12.

In its sample, this clonotype was seen a few times. This may be a read error: a much more frequent sequence differs by one nucleotide. V is TRBV9 and J is TRBJ2-7; weak D call: TRBD2 (6 bases). Germline V gene sequence: CDR1 SGDLS, CDR2 YYNGEE. This CDR3 has 15 amino acids. Trimming stripped 0 bases from V and 9 bases from J, with 19 bases between. The CDR3 spells CASSVDGRGGHGQYF. CDR3 coding DNA: TGTGCCAGCAGCGTAGATGGGCGGGGCGGACACGGGCAGTACTTC.

This clonotype was counted many times. The rearrangement joins TRBV9 to TRBJ2-3; D ambiguous. Germline assignment: CDR1 SGDLS and CDR2 YYNGEE. CDR3 size: 14 residues. V lost 0 bases to trimming and J lost 0 bases, with 5 bases between them. The CDR3 DNA reads as TGTGCCAGCAGCGTAGAAGGGAGCACAGATACGCAGTATTTT. Its translation is CASSVEGSTDTQYF.